The entry that follows covers one TCR beta chain sequence. Its antigen is not known. These data come from a study of T-cell reconstitution after alpha-beta-depleted transplantation in children. Study-wide results and limits: About two months after transplant, alpha-beta T cells reportedly came from several hundred expanded graft clones. At day 60, the high TCRbeta diversity found in some patients originated from recipient T cells and thymic progenitors that had survived.

CDR1 SGHRS and CDR2 YFSETQ come from the germline V gene. The V and J ends lost 0 bases and 5 bases respectively, with 17 bases between them. The CDR3 runs to 16 residues. Unique molecular identifiers were incorporated into the prepared TCRbeta library. A single record per CDR3 protein comes from TCRdb applying MiXCR to the PCR reads. Here the sample spans approximately 1,000,000 distinct CDR3 sequences, roughly 29% being singletons. The source was PBMCs, mostly from graft donor cells, collected 360 days after TCRalphabeta/CD19-depleted stem cell transplant. The chain carries TRBV5-1 and TRBJ2-5; possible D gene TRBD2, 5 bases. This receptor was identified in a boy under two years old who had a stem cell transplant for SCID, so the T cells may come from the graft donor. This chain's CDR3 is CASSLDQSGPGETQYF. The CDR3 DNA follows: TGCGCCAGCAGCTTGGACCAGTCAGGTCCGGGGGAGACCCAGTACTTC.